This T cell receptor (beta chain) was recorded in a study of T-cell memory formation after mild COVID-19. The wider study: TCR clusters showed largely donor specificity.

Via MiXCR, TCRdb re-called the 5' RACE reads, giving one row per CDR3 protein. The data show some 450,000 distinct CDR3 sequences, more than 15% seen once. Trimming pared 4 bases from V and 6 bases from J, leaving 13 bases between. Germline CDR1 SGHTA, CDR2 FQGNSA. The CDR3 is made up of 14 amino acids. Study findings and constraints: Mostly located in CM and EM were contracting CD4+ clones, with contracting CD8+ clones located in EMRA. Second-wave clones reaching peak frequency on day 37 lacked confirmed SARS-CoV-2 specificity.

Concerning this clonotype itself: The antigen is not known.

The sequence came from a man aged 18 to 35 who had mild COVID-19 (a few samples of this study predate the infection). Cell type and time point are not known. The chain uses TRBV7-2 and TRBJ1-5; weak D call: TRBD1 (5 bases). Sequencing was done on a sample of PBMCs or a T cell subset sorted from them (not recorded which). In nucleotides, the CDR3 is TGTGCCAGCAGCTCACCGCAGGGCAGTCAGCCCCAGCATTTT. Its translation is CASSSPQGSQPQHF.